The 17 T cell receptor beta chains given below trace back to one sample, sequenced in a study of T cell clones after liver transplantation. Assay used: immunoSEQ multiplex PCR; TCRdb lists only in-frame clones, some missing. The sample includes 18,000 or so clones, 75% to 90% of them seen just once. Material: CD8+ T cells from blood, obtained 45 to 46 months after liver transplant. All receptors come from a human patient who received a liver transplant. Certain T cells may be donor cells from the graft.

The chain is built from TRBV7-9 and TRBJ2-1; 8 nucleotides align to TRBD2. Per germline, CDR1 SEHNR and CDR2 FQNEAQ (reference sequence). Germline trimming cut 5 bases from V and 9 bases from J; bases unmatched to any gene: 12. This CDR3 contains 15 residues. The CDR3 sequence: CASSPRGEREFEQFF. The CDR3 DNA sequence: TGTGCCAGCAGCCCCCGGGGGGAGCGGGAGTTTGAGCAGTTCTTC.

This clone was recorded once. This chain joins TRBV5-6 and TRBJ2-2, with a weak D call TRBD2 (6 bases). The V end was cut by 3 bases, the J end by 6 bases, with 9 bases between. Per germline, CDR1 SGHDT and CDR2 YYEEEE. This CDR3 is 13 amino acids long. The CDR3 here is CASSSTSPGELFF. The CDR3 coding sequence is TGTGCCAGCAGCTCCACTAGCCCCGGGGAGCTGTTTTTT.

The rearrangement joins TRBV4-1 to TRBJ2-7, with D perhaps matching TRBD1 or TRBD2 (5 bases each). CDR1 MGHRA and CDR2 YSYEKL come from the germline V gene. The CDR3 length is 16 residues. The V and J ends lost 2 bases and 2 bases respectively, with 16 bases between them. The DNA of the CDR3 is TGCGCCAGCAGCCAATTGACCGGGGCAGGCCCCTACGAGCAGTACTTC. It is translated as CASSQLTGAGPYEQYF.

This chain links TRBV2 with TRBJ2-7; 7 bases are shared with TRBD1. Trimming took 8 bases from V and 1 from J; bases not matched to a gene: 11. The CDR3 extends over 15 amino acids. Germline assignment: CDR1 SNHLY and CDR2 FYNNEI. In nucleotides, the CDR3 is TGTGCCAGCTGCCGGCCGGGACAGATGTCCTACGAGCAGTACTTC. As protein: CASCRPGQMSYEQYF.

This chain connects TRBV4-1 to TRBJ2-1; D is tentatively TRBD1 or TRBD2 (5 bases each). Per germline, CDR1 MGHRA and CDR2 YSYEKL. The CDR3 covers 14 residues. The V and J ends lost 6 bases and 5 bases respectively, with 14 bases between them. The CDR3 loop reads CASSYRDADNEQFF. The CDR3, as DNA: TGCGCCAGCAGTTACCGGGACGCCGACAATGAGCAGTTCTTC.

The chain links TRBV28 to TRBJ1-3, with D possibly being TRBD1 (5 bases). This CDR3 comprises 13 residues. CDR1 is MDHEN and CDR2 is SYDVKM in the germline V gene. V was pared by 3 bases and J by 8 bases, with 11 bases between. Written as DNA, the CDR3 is TGTGCCAGCAGTTTTCCTAGGGGAGACACCATATATTTT. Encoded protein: CASSFPRGDTIYF.

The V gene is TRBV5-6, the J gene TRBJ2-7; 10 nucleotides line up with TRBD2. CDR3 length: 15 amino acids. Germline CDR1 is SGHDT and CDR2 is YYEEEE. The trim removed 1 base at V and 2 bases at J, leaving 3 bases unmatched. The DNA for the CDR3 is TGTGCCAGCAGCTTGACTAGCGGGGCCCCCTACGAGCAGTACTTC. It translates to CASSLTSGAPYEQYF.

The DNA of the CDR3 is TGTGCCAGCAGCAACGGGACGGCGAACACTGAAGCTTTCTTT. It translates to CASSNGTANTEAFF. The chain joins TRBV7-9 to TRBJ1-1; maybe TRBD1 (5 bases). Germline V gene data show CDR1 as SEHNR and CDR2 as FQNEAQ (reference sequence). The V end lost 5 bases, the J end lost 1 base, and 11 bases lay between the germline ends. The CDR3 covers 14 residues.

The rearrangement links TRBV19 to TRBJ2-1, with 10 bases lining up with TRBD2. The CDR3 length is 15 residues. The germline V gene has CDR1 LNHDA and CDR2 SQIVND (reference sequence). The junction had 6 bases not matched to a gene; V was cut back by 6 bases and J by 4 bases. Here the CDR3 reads CASSLLAGTYNEQFF. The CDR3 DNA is TGTGCCAGTAGCCTACTAGCGGGAACTTACAATGAGCAGTTCTTC.

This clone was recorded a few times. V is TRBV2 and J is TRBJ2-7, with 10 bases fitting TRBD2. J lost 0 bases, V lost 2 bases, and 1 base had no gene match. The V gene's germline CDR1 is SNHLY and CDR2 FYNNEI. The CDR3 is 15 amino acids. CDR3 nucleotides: TGTGCCAGCAGTGAACCTAGCGGGAGCTCCTACGAGCAGTACTTC. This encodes CASSEPSGSSYEQYF. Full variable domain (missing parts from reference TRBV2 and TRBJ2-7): EPEVTQTPSHQVTQMGQEVILRCVPISNHLYFYWYRQILGQKVEFLVSFYNNEISEKSEIFDDQFSVERPDGSNFTLKIRSTKLEDSAMYFCASSEPSGSSYEQYFGPGTRLTVT.

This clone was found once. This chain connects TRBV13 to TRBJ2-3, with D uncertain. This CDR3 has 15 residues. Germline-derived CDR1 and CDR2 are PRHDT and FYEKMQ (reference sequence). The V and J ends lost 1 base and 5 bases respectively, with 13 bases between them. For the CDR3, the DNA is TGTGCCAGCAGCTTAGAGGCTTCCTGGGAAGATACGCAGTATTTT. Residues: CASSLEASWEDTQYF.

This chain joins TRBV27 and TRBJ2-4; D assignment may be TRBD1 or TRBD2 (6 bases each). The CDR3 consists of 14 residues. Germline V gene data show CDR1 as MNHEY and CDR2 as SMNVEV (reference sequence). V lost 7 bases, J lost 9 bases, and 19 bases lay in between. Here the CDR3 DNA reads TGTGCCAGCACGAAAGGGGGAAGAGCGGGCATTCAGTACTTC. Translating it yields CASTKGGRAGIQYF.

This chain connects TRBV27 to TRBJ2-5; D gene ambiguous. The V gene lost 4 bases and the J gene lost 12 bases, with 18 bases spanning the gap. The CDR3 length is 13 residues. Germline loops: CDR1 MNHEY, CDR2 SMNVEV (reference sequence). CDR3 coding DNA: TGTGCCAGCAGTTCGGAAGGGTGGACGAATGAGTACTTC. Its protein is CASSSEGWTNEYF.

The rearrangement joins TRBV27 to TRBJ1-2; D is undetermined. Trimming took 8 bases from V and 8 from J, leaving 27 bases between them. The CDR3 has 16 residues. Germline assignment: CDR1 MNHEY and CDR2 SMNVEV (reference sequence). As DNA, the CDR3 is TGTGCCAGCTCTGGGGAAAGAGGCTATACTTTTGGAGGCTACACCTTC. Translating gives CASSGERGYTFGGYTF.

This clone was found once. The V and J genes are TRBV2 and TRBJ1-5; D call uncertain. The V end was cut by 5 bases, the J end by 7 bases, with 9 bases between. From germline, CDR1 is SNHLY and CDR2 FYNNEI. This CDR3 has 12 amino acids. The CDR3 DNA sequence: TGTGCCAGCAGTCCCTGGAGGCAGCCCCAGCATTTT. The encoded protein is CASSPWRQPQHF.

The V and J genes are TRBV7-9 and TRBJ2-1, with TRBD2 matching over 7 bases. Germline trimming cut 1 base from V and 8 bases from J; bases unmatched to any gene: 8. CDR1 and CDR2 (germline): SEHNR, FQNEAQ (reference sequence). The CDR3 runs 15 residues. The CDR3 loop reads CASSLGLAREDEQFF. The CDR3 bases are TGTGCCAGCAGCTTAGGTCTAGCCCGGGAGGATGAGCAGTTCTTC.

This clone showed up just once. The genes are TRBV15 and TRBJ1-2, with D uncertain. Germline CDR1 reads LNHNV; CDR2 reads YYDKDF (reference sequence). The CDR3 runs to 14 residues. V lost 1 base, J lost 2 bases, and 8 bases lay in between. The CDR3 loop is CATSRAQGNYGYTF. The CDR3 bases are TGTGCCACCAGCAGAGCTCAAGGGAACTATGGCTACACCTTC.